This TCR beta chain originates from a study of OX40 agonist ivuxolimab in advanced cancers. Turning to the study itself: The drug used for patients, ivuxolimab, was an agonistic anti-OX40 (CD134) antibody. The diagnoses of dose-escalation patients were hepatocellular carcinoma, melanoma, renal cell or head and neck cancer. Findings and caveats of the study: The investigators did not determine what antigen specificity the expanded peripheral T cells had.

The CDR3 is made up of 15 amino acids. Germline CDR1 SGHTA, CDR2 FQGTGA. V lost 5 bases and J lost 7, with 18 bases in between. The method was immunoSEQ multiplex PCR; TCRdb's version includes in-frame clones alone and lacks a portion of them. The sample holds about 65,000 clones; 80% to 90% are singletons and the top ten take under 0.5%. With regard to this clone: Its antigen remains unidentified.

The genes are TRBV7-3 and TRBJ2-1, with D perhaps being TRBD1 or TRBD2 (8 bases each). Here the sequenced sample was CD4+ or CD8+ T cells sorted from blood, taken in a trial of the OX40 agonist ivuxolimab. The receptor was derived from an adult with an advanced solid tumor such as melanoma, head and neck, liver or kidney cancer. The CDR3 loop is CASSREGQVDNEQFF. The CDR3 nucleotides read TGTGCCAGCAGCCGGGAGGGACAGGTTGATAATGAGCAGTTCTTC.